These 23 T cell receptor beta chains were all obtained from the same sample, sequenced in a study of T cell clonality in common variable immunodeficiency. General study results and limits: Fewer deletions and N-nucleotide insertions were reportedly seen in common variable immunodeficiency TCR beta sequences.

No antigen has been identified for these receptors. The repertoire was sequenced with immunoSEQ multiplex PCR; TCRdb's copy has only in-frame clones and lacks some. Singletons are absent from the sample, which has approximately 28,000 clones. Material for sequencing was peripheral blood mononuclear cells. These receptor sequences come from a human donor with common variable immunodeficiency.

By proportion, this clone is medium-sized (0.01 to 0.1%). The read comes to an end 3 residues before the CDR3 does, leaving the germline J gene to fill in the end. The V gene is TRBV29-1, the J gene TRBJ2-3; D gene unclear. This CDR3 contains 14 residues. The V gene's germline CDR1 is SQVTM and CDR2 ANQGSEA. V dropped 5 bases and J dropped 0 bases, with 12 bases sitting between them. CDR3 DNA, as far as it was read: TGCAGCGTTTCTTCCCCTACTAGCACAGATACG. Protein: CSVSSPTSTDT. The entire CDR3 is CSVSSPTSTDTQYF.

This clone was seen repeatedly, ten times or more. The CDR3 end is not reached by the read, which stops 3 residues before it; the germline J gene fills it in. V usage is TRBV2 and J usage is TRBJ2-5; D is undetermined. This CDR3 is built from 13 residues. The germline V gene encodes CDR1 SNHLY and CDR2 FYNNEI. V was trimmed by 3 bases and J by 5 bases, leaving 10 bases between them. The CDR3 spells CASSDMRVETQYF. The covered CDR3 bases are TGTGCCAGCAGTGATATGCGAGTTGAGACC.

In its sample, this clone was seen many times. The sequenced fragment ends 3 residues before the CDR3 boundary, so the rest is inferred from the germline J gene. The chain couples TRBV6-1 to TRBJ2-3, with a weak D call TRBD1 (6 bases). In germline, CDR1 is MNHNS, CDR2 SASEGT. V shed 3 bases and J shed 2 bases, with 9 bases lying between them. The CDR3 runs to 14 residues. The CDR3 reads CASSEDSSTDTQYF. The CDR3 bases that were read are TGTGCCAGCAGTGAGGACAGTTCCACAGATACG.

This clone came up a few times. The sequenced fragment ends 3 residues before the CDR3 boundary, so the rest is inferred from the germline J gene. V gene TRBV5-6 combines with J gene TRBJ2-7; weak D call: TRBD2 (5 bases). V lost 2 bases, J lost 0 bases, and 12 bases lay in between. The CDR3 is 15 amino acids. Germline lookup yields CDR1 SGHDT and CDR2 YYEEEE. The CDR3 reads CASSLGAASSYEQYF. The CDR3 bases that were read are TGTGCCAGCAGCTTAGGAGCGGCGAGCTCCTACGAG.

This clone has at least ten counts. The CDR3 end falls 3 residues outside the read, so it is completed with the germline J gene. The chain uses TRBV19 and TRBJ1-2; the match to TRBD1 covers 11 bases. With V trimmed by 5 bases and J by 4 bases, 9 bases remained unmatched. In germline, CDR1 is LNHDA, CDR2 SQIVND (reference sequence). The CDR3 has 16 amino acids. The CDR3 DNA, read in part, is TGTGCCAGTAGTTCCCTGGACAGGGGGCGATCCTATGGC. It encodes CASSSLDRGRSYG. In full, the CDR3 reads CASSSLDRGRSYGYTF.

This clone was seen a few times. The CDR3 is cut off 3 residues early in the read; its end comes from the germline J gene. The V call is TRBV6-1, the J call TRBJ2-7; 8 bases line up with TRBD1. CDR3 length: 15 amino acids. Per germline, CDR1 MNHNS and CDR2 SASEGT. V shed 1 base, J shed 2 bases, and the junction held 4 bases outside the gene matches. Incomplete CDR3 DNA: TGTGCCAGCAGTGAAGGGCACAGGGGGGCCTACGAG. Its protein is CASSEGHRGAYE. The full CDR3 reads CASSEGHRGAYEQYF.

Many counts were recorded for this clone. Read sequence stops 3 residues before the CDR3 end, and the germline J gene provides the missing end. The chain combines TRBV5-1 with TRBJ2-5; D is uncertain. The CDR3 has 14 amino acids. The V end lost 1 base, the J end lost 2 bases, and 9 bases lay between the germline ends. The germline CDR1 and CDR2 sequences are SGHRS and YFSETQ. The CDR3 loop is CASSLPQAQETQYF. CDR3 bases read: TGCGCCAGCAGCTTGCCGCAGGCACAAGAGACC.

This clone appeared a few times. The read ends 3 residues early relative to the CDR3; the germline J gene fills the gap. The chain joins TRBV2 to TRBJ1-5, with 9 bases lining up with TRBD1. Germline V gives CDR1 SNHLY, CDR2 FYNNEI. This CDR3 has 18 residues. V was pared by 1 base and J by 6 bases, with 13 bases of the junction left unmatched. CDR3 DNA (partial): TGTGCCAGCAGTGAAGTGGCGGGACAGGGAGCTTTTGCTCAGCCC. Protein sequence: CASSEVAGQGAFAQP. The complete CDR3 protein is CASSEVAGQGAFAQPQHF.

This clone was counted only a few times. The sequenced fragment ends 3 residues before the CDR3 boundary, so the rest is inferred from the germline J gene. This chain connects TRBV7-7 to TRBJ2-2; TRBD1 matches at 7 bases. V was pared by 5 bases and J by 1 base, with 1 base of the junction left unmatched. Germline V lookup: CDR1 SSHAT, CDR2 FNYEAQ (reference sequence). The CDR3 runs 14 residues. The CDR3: CASSRDRNTGELFF. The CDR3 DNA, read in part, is TGTGCCAGCAGCCGGGACAGGAACACCGGGGAG.

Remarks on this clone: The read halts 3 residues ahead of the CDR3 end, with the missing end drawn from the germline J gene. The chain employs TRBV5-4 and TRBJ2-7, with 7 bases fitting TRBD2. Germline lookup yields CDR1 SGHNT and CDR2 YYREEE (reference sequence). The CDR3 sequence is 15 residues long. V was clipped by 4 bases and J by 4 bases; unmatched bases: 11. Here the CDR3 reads CASSRSSGTPYEQYF. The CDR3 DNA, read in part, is TGTGCCAGCAGCCGGTCAAGCGGGACCCCGTACGAG.

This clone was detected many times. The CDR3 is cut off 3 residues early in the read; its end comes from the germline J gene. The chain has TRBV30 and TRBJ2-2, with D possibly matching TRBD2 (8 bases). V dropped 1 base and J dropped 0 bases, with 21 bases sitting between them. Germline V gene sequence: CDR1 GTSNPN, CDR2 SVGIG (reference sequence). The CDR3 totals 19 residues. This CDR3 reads CAWSGGQDILAANTGELFF. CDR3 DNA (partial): TGTGCCTGGAGTGGAGGACAGGACATACTAGCGGCGAACACCGGGGAG.

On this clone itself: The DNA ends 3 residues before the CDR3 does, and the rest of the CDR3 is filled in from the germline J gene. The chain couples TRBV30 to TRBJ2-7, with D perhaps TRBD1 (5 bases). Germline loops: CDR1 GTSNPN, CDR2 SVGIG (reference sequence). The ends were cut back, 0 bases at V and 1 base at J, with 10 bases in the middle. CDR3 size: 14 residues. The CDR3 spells CAWSVGGASYEQYF. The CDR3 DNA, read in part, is TGTGCCTGGAGTGTAGGTGGGGCGTCCTACGAG.

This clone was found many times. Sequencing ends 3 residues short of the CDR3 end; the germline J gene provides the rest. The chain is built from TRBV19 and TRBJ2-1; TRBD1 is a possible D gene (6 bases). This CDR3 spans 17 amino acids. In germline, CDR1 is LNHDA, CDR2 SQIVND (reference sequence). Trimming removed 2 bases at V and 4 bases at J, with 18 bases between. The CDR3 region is CASSIQGYGTRYNEQFF. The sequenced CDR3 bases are TGTGCCAGTAGTATACAGGGATATGGGACACGATACAATGAG.

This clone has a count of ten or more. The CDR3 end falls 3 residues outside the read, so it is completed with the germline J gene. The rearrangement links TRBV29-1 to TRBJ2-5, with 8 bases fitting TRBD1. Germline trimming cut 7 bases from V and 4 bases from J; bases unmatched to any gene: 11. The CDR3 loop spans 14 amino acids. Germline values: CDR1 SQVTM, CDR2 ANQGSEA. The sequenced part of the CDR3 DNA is TGCAGCGCCTGGGACAGGAGCCGGGGAGAGACC. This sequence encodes CSAWDRSRGET. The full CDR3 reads CSAWDRSRGETQYF.

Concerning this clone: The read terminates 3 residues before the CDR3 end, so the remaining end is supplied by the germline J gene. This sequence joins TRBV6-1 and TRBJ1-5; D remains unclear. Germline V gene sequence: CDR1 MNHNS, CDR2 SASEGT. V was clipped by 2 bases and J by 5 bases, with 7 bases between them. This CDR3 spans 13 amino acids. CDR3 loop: CASSEIRDQPQHF. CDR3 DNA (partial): TGTGCCAGCAGTGAAATTCGTGATCAGCCC.

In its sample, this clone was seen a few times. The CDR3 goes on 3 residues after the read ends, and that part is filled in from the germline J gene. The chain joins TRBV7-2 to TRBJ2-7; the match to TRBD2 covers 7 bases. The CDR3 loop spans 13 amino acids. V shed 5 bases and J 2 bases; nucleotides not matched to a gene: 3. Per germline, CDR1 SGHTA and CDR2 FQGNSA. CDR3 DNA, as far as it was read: TGTGCCAGCAGCCAAGGACTAGCCTACGAG. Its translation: CASSQGLAYE. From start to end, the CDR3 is CASSQGLAYEQYF.

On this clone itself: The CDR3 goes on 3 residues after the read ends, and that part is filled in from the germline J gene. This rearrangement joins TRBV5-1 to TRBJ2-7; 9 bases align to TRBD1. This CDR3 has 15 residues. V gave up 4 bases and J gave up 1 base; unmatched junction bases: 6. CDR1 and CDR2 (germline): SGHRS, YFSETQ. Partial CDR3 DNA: TGCGCCAGCAGCATGGGACAGGGTAGTTCCTACGAG. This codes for CASSMGQGSSYE. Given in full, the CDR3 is CASSMGQGSSYEQYF.

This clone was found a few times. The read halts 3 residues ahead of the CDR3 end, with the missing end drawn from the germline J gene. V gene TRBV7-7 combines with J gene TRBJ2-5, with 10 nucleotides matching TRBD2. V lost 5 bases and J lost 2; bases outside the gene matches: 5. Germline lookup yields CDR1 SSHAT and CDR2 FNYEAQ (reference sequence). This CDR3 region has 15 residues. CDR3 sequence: CASSSLAGEQETQYF. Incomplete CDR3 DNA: TGTGCCAGCAGCAGCCTAGCGGGAGAACAAGAGACC.

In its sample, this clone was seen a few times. CDR3 DNA (partial): TGTGCCAGCAGTGAAGGGCTGATCTATGGC. It specifies CASSEGLIYG. In full, the CDR3 reads CASSEGLIYGYTF. The V call is TRBV6-1, the J call TRBJ1-2; D gene uncertain. The CDR3 extends 3 residues past the end of the read, so its final part is completed from the germline J gene. The CDR3 runs to 13 residues. Trimming took 1 base from V and 4 from J, leaving 7 bases between them. From germline, CDR1 is MNHNS and CDR2 SASEGT.

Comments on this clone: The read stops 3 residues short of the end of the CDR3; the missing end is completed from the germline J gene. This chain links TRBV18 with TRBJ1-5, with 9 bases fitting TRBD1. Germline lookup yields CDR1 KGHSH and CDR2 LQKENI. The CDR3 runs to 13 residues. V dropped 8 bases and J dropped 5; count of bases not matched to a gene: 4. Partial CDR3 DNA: TGTGCCAGCCGGGACAGGGAGGATCAGCCC. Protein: CASRDREDQP. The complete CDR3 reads CASRDREDQPQHF. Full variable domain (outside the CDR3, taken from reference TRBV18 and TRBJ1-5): NAGVMQNPRHLVRRRGQEARLRCSPMKGHSHVYWYRQLPEEGLKFMVYLQKENIIDESGMPKERFSAEFPKEGPSILRIQQVVRGDSAAYFCASRDREDQPQHFGDGTRLSIL.

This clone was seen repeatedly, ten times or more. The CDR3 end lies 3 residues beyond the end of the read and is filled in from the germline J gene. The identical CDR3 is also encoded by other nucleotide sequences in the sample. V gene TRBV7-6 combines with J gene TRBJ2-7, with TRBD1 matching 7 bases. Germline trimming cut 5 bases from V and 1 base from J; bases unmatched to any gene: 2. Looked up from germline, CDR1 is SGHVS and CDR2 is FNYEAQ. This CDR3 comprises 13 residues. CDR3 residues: CASSVGQSYEQYF. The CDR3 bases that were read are TGTGCCAGCAGCGTGGGACAGTCCTACGAG.

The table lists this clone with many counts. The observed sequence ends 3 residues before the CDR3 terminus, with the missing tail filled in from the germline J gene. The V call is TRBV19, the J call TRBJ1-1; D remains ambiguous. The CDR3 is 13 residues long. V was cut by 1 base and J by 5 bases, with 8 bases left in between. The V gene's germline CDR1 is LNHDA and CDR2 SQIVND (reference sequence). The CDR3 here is CASSIGSGTEAFF. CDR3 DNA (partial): TGTGCCAGTAGTATAGGTTCAGGTACTGAA.

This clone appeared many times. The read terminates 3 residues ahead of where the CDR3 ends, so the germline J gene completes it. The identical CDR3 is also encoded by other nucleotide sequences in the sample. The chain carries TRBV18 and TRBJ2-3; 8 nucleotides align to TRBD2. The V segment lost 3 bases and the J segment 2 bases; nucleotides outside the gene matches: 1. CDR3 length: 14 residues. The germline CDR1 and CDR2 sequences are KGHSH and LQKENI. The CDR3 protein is CASSPGLATDTQYF. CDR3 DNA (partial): TGTGCCAGCTCACCCGGACTAGCCACAGATACG.